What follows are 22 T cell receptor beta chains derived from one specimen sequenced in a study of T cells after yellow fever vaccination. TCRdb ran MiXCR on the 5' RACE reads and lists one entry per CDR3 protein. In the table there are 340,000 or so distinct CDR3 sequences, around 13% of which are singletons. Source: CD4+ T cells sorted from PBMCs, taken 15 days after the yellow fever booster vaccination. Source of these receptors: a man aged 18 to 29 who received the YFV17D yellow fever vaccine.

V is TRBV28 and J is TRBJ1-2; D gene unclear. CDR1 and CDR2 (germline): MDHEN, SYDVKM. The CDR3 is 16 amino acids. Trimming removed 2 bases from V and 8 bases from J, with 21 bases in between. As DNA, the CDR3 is TGTGCCAGCAGTTTACTCGAGTTGGAGGGAAGGAGGGGCTACACCTTC. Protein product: CASSLLELEGRRGYTF.

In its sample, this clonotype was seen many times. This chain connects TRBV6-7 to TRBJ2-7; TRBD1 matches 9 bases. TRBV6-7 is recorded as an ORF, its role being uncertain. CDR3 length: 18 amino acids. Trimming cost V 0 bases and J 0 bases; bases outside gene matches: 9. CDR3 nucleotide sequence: TGTGCCAGCAGTTACTCGATCCGGGACAGGGTTAGCTCCTACGAGCAGTACTTC. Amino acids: CASSYSIRDRVSSYEQYF.

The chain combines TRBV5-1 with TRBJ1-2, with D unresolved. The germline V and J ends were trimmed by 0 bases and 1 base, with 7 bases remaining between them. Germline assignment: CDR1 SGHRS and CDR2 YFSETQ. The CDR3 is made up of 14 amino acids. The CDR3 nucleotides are TGCGCCAGCAGCTTGGCGGGAGATAACTATGGCTACACCTTC. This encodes CASSLAGDNYGYTF.

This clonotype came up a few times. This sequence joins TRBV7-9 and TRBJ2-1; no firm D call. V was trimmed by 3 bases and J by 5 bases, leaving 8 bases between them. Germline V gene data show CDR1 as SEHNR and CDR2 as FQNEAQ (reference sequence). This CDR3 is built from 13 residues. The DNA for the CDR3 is TGTGCCAGCAGCTTGTTCTCGGACAATGAGCAGTTCTTC. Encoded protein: CASSLFSDNEQFF.

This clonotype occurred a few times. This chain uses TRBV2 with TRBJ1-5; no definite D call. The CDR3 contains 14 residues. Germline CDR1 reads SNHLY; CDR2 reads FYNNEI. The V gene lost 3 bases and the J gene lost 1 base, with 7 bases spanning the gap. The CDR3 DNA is TGTGCCAGCAGTGACATCGTCAGCAATCAGCCCCAGCATTTT. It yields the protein CASSDIVSNQPQHF.

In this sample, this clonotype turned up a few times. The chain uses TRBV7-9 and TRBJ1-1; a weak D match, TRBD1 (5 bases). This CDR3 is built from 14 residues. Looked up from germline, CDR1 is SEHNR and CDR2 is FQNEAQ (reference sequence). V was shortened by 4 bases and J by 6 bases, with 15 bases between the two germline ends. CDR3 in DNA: TGTGCCAGCAGCTCGCTTTGGGACGGGGCTGAAGCTTTCTTT. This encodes CASSSLWDGAEAFF.

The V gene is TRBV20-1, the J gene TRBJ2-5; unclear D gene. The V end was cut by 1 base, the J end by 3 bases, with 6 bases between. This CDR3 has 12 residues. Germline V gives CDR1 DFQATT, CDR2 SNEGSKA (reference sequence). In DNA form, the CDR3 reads TGCAGTGCTAGAGTGGTGGAAGAGACCCAGTACTTC. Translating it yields CSARVVEETQYF.

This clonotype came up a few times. The CDR3 DNA is TGCGCCAGCAGCCCTGACAGGGCTGGGTTGACTGAAGCTTTCTTT. As protein: CASSPDRAGLTEAFF. The chain links TRBV5-1 to TRBJ1-1, with 7 bases aligning to TRBD1. The CDR3 has 15 amino acids. V lost 4 bases, J lost 5 bases, and 11 bases stayed unmatched. Germline CDR1 reads SGHRS; CDR2 reads YFSETQ.

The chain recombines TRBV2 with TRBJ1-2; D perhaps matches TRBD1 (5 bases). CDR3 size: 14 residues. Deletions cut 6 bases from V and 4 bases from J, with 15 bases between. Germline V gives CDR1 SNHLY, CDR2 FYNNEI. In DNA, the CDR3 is TGTGCCAGCAGGGGACCCGGAGCTAGCTATGGCTACACCTTC. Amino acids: CASRGPGASYGYTF.

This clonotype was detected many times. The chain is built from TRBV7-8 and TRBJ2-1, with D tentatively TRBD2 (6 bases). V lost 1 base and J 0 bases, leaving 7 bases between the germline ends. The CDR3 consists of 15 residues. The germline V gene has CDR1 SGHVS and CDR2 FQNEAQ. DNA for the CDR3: TGTGCCAGCAGCTTAGTCGGGAGCTCCTACAATGAGCAGTTCTTC. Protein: CASSLVGSSYNEQFF.

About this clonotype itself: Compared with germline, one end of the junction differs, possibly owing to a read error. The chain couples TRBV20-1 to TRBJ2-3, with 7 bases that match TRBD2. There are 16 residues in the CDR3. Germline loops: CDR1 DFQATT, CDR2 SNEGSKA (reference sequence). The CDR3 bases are TGCTGTGCTAGTCCCAGGGCCGGGAGGCGTTACGATACGAAGTATTTT. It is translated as CCASPRAGRRYDTKYF.

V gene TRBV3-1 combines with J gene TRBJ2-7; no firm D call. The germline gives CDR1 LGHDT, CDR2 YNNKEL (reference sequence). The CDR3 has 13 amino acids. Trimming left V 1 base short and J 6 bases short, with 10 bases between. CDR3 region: CASSQAVVGEQYV. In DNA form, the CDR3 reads TGTGCCAGCAGCCAAGCCGTGGTGGGCGAGCAGTACGTC.

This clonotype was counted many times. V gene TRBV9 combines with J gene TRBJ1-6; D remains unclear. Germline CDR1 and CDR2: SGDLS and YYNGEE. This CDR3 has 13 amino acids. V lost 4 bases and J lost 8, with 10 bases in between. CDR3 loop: CASSQVQDSPLHF. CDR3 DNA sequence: TGTGCCAGCAGCCAAGTACAAGATTCACCCCTCCACTTT.

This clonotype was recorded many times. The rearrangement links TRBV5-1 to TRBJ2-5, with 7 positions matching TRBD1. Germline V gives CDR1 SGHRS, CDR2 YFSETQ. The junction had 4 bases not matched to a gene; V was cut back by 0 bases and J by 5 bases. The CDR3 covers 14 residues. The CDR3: CASSLGQGRETQYF. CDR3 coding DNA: TGCGCCAGCAGCTTGGGACAGGGACGGGAGACCCAGTACTTC.

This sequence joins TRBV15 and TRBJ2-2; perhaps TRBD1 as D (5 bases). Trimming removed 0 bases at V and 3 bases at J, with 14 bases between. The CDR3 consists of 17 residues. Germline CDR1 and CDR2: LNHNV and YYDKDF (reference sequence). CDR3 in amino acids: CATSRDIVEGDTGELFF. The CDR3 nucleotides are TGTGCCACCAGCAGAGATATAGTCGAAGGGGACACCGGGGAGCTGTTTTTT.

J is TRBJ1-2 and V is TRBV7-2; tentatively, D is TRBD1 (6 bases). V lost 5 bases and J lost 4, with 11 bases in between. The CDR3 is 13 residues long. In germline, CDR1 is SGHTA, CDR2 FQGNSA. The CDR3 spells CASSGRDTYGYTF. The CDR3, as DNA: TGTGCCAGCAGCGGCCGGGACACCTATGGCTACACCTTC.

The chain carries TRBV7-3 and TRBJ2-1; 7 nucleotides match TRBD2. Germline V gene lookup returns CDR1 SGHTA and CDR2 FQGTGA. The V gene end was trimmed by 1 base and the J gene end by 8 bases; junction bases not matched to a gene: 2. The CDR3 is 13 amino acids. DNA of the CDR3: TGTGCCAGCAGCTTAAGTGCGGGGGATGAGCAGTTCTTC. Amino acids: CASSLSAGDEQFF.

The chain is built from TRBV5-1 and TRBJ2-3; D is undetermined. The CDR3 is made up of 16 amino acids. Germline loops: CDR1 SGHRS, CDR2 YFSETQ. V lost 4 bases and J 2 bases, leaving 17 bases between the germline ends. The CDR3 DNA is TGCGCCAGCAGCCCCTCAGACCCCTCCTACACAGATACGCAGTATTTT. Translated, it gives CASSPSDPSYTDTQYF.

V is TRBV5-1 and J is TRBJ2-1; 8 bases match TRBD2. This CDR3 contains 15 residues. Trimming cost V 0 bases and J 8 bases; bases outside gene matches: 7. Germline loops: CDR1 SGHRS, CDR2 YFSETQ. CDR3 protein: CASSLASGGPYEQFF. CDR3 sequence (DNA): TGCGCCAGCAGCTTGGCATCGGGGGGGCCCTATGAGCAGTTCTTC.

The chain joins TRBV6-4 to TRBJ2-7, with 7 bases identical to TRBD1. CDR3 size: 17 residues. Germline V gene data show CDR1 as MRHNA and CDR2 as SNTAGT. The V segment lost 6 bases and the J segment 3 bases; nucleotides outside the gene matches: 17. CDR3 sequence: CASSVDLPWDSNYEQYF. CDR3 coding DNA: TGTGCCAGCAGCGTGGACCTACCTTGGGACAGCAACTACGAGCAGTACTTC.

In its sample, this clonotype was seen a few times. The CDR3 DNA follows: TGCAGCGTTGCTGGGGGTGTAAATGGCTACACCTTC. Translating gives CSVAGGVNGYTF. This rearrangement joins TRBV29-1 to TRBJ1-2, with D possibly TRBD1 on 5 matching bases. The germline V and J ends were trimmed by 4 bases and 6 bases, with 12 bases remaining between them. Germline CDR1 and CDR2: SQVTM and ANQGSEA. The CDR3 is made up of 12 amino acids. The whole variable domain, filled in from reference TRBV29-1 and TRBJ1-2, reads SAVISQKPSRDICQRGTSLTIQCQVDSQVTMMFWYRQQPGQSLTLIATANQGSEATYESGFVIDKFPISRPNLTFSTLTVSNMSPEDSSIYLCSVAGGVNGYTFGSGTRLTVV.

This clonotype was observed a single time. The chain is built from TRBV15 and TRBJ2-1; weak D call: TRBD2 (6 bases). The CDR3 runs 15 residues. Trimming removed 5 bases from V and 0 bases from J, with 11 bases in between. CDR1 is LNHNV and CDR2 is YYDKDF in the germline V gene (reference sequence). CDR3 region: CATSPPGDSYNEQFF. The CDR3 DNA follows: TGTGCCACCAGCCCCCCGGGGGACTCCTACAATGAGCAGTTCTTC.